Sequencing of this T cell receptor (beta chain) was carried out in a study of OX40 agonist ivuxolimab in advanced cancers. TCRdb keeps only in-frame clones here, not all; method: immunoSEQ multiplex PCR. The table has fewer than 85,000 clones, nearly 90% seen once. The CDR3 is made up of 17 amino acids. Trimming left V 4 bases short and J 4 bases short, with 22 bases between. In germline, CDR1 is MGHRA, CDR2 YSYEKL. This sequence originates from an adult with an advanced solid tumor such as melanoma, head and neck, liver or kidney cancer. The specimen comprised CD4+ or CD8+ T cells sorted from blood, sampled in a trial of the OX40 agonist ivuxolimab. The V and J genes are TRBV4-1 and TRBJ2-5, with D tentatively TRBD1 (5 bases). The CDR3 region is CASSLGLGPGQRETQYF. CDR3 in DNA: TGCGCCAGCAGCCTGGGGCTAGGGCCGGGCCAACGAGAGACCCAGTACTTC.